The 10 T cell receptor beta chains in this list originate from one sample, sequenced in a study of cytomegalovirus exposure and HLA in healthy donors. In the PCR, 60 Vbeta and 13 Jbeta primers were used. TCRdb's copy holds only in-frame clones and misses some; the assay was immunoSEQ multiplex PCR. Its listing shows tens of thousands of clones. Source material: PBMCs. The receptors originated from a woman in her twenties or thirties in good health and CMV-seropositive.

This sequence joins TRBV29-1 and TRBJ2-1; 7 bases are shared with TRBD1. The trim removed 6 bases at V and 7 bases at J, leaving 12 bases unmatched. CDR3 size: 14 residues. Germline assignment: CDR1 SQVTM and CDR2 ANQGSEA. The CDR3 nucleotides are TGCAGCGTCACCTCCGGGACAGAAGGAAATGAGCAGTTCTTC. Translation: CSVTSGTEGNEQFF.

The chain links TRBV18 to TRBJ2-1, with 8 nucleotides matching TRBD1. The ends lost 6 bases at V and 5 bases at J; junction bases unmatched: 12. The CDR3 consists of 16 residues. Germline V gene lookup returns CDR1 KGHSH and CDR2 LQKENI. The CDR3 DNA reads as TGTGCCAGCTCCCTCCCGAGGACAGGGTCCGACAATGAGCAGTTCTTC. Translation gives CASSLPRTGSDNEQFF.

This rearrangement joins TRBV5-1 to TRBJ1-1; 7 nucleotides line up with TRBD1. This CDR3 region has 16 residues. Germline V gives CDR1 SGHRS, CDR2 YFSETQ. The J segment lost 0 bases and the V segment lost 0 bases, leaving 5 bases of the junction unmatched. CDR3 nucleotides: TGCGCCAGCAGCTTGGCGTACAGGGGCATGAACACTGAAGCTTTCTTT. Residues: CASSLAYRGMNTEAFF.

The chain uses TRBV4-1 and TRBJ1-5, with a tentative D call TRBD1 (6 bases). Trimming shortened V by 3 bases and J by 7 bases, and 16 bases separated the two germline ends. Germline CDR1 reads MGHRA; CDR2 reads YSYEKL. CDR3 length equals 15 residues. CDR3 nucleotide sequence: TGCGCCAGCAGCCACCCCCAGGGGCCGGGGCAGCCCCAGCATTTT. Amino acid sequence: CASSHPQGPGQPQHF.

This rearrangement joins TRBV7-9 to TRBJ2-5; 9 bases match TRBD2. V dropped 6 bases and J dropped 10; count of bases not matched to a gene: 15. This CDR3 comprises 15 residues. CDR1 and CDR2 (germline): SEHNR, FQNEAQ (reference sequence). In DNA, the CDR3 is TGTGCCAGCAGAATCACCATAGCGGGAGAGGTGAACCAGTACTTC. As protein: CASRITIAGEVNQYF.

The chain is built from TRBV5-6 and TRBJ1-1; D gene ambiguous. CDR3 size: 9 residues. V was shortened by 6 bases and J by 12 bases, with 9 bases between the two germline ends. Germline V lookup: CDR1 SGHDT, CDR2 YYEEEE. The CDR3 loop is CASTGGTFF. The CDR3 DNA follows: TGTGCCAGCACAGGAGGAACTTTCTTT. The complete variable domain, with remaining parts taken from reference TRBV5-6 and TRBJ1-1, reads DAGVTQSPTHLIKTRGQQVTLRCSPKSGHDTVSWYQQALGQGPQFIFQYYEEEERQRGNFPDRFSGHQFPNYSSELNVNALLLGDSALYLCASTGGTFFGQGTRLTVV.

The chain couples TRBV19 to TRBJ1-6; TRBD1 is a possible D gene (5 bases). Trimming stripped 7 bases from V and 10 bases from J, with 14 bases between. The length of the CDR3 is 13 residues. Germline CDR1 reads LNHDA; CDR2 reads SQIVND (reference sequence). The CDR3 is CASIAREGSPLHF. CDR3 DNA sequence: TGTGCCAGTATCGCCAGGGAAGGATCACCCCTCCACTTT.

This chain links TRBV5-4 with TRBJ2-2, with 10 bases identical to TRBD2. V lost 0 bases, J lost 2 bases, and 4 bases stayed unmatched. Germline V CDR1 and CDR2: SGHNT, YYREEE (reference sequence). The CDR3 contains 17 residues. The CDR3 region has the DNA TGTGCCAGCAGCTTGGTAAGCGGGAGGGGCAACACCGGGGAGCTGTTTTTT. This translates into CASSLVSGRGNTGELFF. The full variable domain, its missing parts supplied by reference TRBV5-4 and TRBJ2-2, is ETGVTQSPTHLIKTRGQQVTLRCSSQSGHNTVSWYQQALGQGPQFIFQYYREEENGRGNFPPRFSGLQFPNYSSELNVNALELDDSALYLCASSLVSGRGNTGELFFGEGSRLTVL.

This chain connects TRBV6-1 to TRBJ1-5, with D possibly TRBD1 on 5 matching bases. Trimming stripped 7 bases from V and 4 bases from J, with 11 bases between. In germline, CDR1 is MNHNS, CDR2 SASEGT. The CDR3 is 13 residues long. The CDR3 sequence is CASNYQGNQPQHF. The DNA of the CDR3 is TGTGCCAGCAACTACCAGGGAAATCAGCCCCAGCATTTT.

This chain connects TRBV9 to TRBJ1-1; D gene ambiguous. The length of the CDR3 is 14 residues. The germline CDR1 and CDR2 sequences are SGDLS and YYNGEE. Trimming stripped 3 bases from V and 4 bases from J, with 13 bases between. CDR3 sequence (DNA): TGTGCCAGCAGCGGACCGTTGCCGGGCACTGAAGCTTTCTTT. This translates into CASSGPLPGTEAFF. The whole variable domain, filled in from reference TRBV9 and TRBJ1-1, reads DSGVTQTPKHLITATGQRVTLRCSPRSGDLSVYWYQQSLDQGLQFLIQYYNGEERAKGNILERFSAQQFPDLHSELNLSSLELGDSALYFCASSGPLPGTEAFFGQGTRLTVV.